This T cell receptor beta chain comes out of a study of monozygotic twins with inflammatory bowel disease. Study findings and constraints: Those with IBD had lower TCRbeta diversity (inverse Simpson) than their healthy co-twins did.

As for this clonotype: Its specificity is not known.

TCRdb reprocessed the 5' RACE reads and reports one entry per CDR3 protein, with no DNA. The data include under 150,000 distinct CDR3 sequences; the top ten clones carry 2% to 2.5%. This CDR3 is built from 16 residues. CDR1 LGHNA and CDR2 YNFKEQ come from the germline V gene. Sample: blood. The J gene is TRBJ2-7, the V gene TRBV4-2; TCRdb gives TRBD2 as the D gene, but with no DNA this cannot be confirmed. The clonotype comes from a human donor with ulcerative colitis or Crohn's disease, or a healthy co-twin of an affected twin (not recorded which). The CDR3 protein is CASSQVGEGLAYEQYF.